Listed below are T cell receptor beta chains from one sample, sequenced in a study of T-cell reconstitution after alpha-beta-depleted transplantation in children. TCRdb re-analysed the PCR reads in MiXCR, keeping a single row per CDR3 protein. The repertoire consists of some 550,000 distinct CDR3 sequences, with about 23% occurring once and the leading ten covering around an eighth. The sequencing used PBMCs, mostly from graft donor cells, collected 360 days after TCRalphabeta/CD19-depleted stem cell transplant. The receptor source for this set is a boy less than two years old who had a stem cell transplant for acute myeloid leukemia, so the T cells may come from the graft donor. The CDR3 runs from the conserved cysteine through the conserved F or W. The D gene is left open where the match is weak. Size is stated for part of the rows, as once, few or many counts, or as a class when the clone is expanded.

clone_size | j_call | v_call | d_call | cdr3_aa | cdr3_nt
NA | TRBJ1-2 | TRBV5-6 | NA | CASSTPQGNYGYTF | TGTGCCAGCAGCACACCACAGGGAAACTATGGCTACACCTTC
NA | TRBJ2-3 | TRBV5-1 | TRBD1 | CASSLRPGQLRDPQYF | TGCGCCAGCAGCTTGAGGCCGGGACAGCTCCGTGATCCGCAGTATTTT
NA | TRBJ2-1 | TRBV6-2/TRBV6-3 | TRBD2 | CASSYTGGPSRQFF | TGTGCCAGCAGTTACACGGGGGGGCCTTCTCGGCAGTTCTTC
NA | TRBJ1-1 | TRBV12-3/TRBV12-4 | TRBD1 | CASSRTGRGNTEAFF | TGTGCCAGCAGTCGGACAGGGAGGGGGAACACTGAAGCTTTCTTT
few | TRBJ2-1 | TRBV20-1 | NA | CSARASGRTYNEQFF | TGCAGTGCTAGAGCCAGCGGGCGAACCTACAATGAGCAGTTCTTC
many | TRBJ2-1 | TRBV7-2 | TRBD2 | CASSSAPGLAVNEQFF | TGTGCCAGCAGCTCGGCACCGGGACTAGCGGTGAATGAGCAGTTCTTC
NA | TRBJ1-2 | TRBV20-1 | TRBD1 | CSALRDRDYGYTF | TGCAGTGCTTTACGGGACAGAGACTATGGCTACACCTTC
few | TRBJ2-1 | TRBV9 | TRBD1 | CASSLPQGGQGNEQFF | TGTGCCAGCAGCCTCCCTCAGGGGGGACAGGGCAATGAGCAGTTCTTC
few | TRBJ2-5 | TRBV28 | NA | CASSRKIGGQYF | TGTGCCAGCAGCCGCAAGATTGGTGGCCAGTACTTC
many | TRBJ1-1 | TRBV12-3/TRBV12-4 | TRBD1 | CASSPGQIFEAFF | TGTGCCAGCAGTCCGGGACAGATTTTTGAAGCTTTCTTT
few | TRBJ2-2 | TRBV7-9 | NA | CASSFEELFF | TGTGCCAGCAGCTTTGAGGAGCTGTTTTTT
NA | TRBJ2-2 | TRBV10-3 | NA | CAISRDTSNTGELFF | TGTGCCATCAGTAGGGACACTTCGAACACCGGGGAGCTGTTTTTT
NA | TRBJ2-2 | TRBV5-1 | TRBD1 | CASSSPTGEVFPGELFF | TGCGCCAGCAGCTCCCCGACAGGGGAGGTTTTCCCCGGGGAGCTGTTTTTT
many | TRBJ1-5 | TRBV7-2 | NA | CASSLAGEWGQPQHF | TGTGCCAGCAGCTTAGCAGGGGAGTGGGGTCAGCCCCAGCATTTT
few | TRBJ2-5 | TRBV4-3 | NA | CASSQDFLDSSQETQYF | TGCGCCAGCAGCCAAGATTTCTTGGACAGCTCCCAAGAGACCCAGTACTTC
NA | TRBJ2-3 | TRBV9 | TRBD2 | CASSVRSGGPTDTQYF | TGTGCCAGCAGCGTAAGAAGCGGGGGGCCCACAGATACGCAGTATTTT
few | TRBJ2-1 | TRBV6-1 | TRBD2 | CASSEMGHSGAGGRSYNEQFF | TGTGCCAGCAGTGAAATGGGCCATTCGGGGGCGGGGGGCCGCTCCTACAATGAGCAGTTCTTC
many | TRBJ2-3 | TRBV7-2 | TRBD1 | CASSSPGTGPDTQYF | TGTGCCAGCAGCTCCCCAGGGACAGGGCCAGATACGCAGTATTTT
few | TRBJ1-1 | TRBV6-5 | NA | CASSYQGGEGTEAFF | TGTGCCAGCAGCTACCAAGGGGGGGAGGGCACTGAAGCTTTCTTT
many | TRBJ2-3 | TRBV2 | TRBD2 | CASIRIGGGSPDTQYF | TGTGCCAGCATACGGATCGGGGGGGGCAGCCCAGATACGCAGTATTTT
few | TRBJ2-1 | TRBV27 | NA | CASSFEGGSSYNEQFF | TGTGCCAGCAGTTTTGAGGGGGGCAGCTCCTACAATGAGCAGTTCTTC
NA | TRBJ1-6 | TRBV7-2 | TRBD1 | CASRTGPLYGSPLHF | TGTGCCAGCAGGACAGGGCCTTTATACGGGTCACCCCTCCACTTT
NA | TRBJ1-5 | TRBV28 | TRBD1 | CASSLWRGPNQPQHF | TGTGCCAGCAGCTTATGGAGGGGGCCCAATCAGCCCCAGCATTTT
many | TRBJ1-5 | TRBV12-3/TRBV12-4 | TRBD1 | CASSSDRENQPQHF | TGTGCCAGCAGTTCGGACAGGGAAAATCAGCCCCAGCATTTT
NA | TRBJ1-1 | TRBV6-2/TRBV6-3 | TRBD1 | CASKPMDRIYTEAFF | TGTGCCAGCAAGCCAATGGACAGGATCTACACTGAAGCTTTCTTT
NA | TRBJ2-1 | TRBV20-1 | NA | CSASQGSYNEQFF | TGCAGTGCTTCCCAAGGGTCCTACAATGAGCAGTTCTTC
many | TRBJ2-1 | TRBV27 | NA | CASSLSWDNEQFF | TGTGCCAGCAGTTTATCGTGGGACAATGAGCAGTTCTTC